This T cell receptor beta chain stems from a study of T cell changes during pregnancy in multiple sclerosis. TCRdb's table, derived via immunoSEQ multiplex PCR, lists solely in-frame clones and lacks some. The table includes roughly 48,000 clones, 85% to 95% detected once. Germline-derived CDR1 and CDR2 are LNHDA and SQIVND (reference sequence). The V end was cut by 1 base, the J end by 8 bases, with 17 bases between. The CDR3 totals 16 residues. The receptor was isolated from a female donor in good health, enrolled as a control in a pregnancy study. The specimen comprised CD4+ T cells from peripheral blood mononuclear cells, sampled in the second trimester of pregnancy. The chain employs TRBV19 and TRBJ1-4, with D tentatively TRBD1 (5 bases). For the CDR3, the DNA is TGTGCCAGTAGTATAGGCCAGGGCCGATGGGAAGAAAAACTGTTTTTT. This translates into CASSIGQGRWEEKLFF.